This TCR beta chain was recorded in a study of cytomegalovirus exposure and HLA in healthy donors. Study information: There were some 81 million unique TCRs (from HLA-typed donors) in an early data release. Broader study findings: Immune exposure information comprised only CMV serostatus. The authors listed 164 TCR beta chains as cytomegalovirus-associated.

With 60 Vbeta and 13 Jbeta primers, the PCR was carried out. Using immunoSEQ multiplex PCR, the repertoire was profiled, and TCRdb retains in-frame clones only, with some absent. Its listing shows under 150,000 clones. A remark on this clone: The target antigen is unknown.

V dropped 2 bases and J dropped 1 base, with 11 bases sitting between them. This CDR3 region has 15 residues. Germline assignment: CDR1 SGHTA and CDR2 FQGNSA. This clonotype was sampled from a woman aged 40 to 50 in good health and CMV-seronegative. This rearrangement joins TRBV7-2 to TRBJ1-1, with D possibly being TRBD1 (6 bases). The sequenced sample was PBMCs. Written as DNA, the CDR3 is TGTGCCAGCAGCTTACGCACAGGGCCGAACACTGAAGCTTTCTTT. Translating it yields CASSLRTGPNTEAFF.